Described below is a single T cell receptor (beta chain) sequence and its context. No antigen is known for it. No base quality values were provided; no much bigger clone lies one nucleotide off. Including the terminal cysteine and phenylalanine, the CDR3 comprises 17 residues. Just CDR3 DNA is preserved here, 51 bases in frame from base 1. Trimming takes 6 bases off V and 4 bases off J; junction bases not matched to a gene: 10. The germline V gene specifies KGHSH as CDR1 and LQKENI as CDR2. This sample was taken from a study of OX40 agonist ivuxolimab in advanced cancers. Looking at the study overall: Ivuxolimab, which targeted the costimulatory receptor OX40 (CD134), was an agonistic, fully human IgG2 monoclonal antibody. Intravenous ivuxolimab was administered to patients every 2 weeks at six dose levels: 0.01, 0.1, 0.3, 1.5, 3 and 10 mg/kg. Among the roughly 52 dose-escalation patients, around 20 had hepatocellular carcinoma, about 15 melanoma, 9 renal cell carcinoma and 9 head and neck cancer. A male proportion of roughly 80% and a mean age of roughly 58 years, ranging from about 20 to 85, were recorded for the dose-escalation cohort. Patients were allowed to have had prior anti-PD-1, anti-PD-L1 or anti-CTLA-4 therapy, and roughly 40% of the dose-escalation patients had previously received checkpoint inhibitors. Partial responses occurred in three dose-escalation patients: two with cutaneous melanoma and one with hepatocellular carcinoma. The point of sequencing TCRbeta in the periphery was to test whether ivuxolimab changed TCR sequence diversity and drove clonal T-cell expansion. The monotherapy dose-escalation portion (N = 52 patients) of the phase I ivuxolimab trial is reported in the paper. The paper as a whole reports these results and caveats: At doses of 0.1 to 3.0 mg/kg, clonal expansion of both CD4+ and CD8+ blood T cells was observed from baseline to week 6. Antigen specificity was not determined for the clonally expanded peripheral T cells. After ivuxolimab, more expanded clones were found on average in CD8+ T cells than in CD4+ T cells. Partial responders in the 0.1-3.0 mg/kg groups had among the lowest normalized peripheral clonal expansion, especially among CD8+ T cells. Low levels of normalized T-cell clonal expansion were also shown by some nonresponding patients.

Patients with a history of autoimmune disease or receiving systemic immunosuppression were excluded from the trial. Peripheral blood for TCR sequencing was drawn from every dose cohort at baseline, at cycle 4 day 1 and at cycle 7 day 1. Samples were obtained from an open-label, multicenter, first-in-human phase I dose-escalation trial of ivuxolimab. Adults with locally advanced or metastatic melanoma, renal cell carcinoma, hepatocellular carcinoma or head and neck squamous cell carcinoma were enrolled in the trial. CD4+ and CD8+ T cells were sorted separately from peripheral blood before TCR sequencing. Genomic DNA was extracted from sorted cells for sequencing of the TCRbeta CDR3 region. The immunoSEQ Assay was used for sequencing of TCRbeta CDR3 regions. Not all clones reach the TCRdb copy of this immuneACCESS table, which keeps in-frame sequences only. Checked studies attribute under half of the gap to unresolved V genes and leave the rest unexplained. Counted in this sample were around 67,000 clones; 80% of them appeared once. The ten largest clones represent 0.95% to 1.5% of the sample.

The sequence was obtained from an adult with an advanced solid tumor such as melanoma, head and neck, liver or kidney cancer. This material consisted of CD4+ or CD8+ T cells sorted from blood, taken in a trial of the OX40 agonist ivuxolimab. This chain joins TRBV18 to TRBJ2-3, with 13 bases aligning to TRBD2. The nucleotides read TGTGCCAGCTCCCCGGGACTAGCGGGGTCTCATGCAGATACGCAGTATTTT. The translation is CASSPGLAGSHADTQYF.